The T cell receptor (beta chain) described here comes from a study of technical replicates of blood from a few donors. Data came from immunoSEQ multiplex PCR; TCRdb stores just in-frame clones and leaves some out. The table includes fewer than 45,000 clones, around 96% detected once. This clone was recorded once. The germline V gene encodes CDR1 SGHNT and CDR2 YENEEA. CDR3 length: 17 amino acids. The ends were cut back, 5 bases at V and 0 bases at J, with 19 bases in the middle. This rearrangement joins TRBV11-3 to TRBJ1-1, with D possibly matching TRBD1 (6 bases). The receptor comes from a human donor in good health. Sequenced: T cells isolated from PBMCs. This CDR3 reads CASSLWTAGGVNTEAFF. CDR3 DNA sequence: TGTGCCAGCAGCCTCTGGACAGCTGGGGGGGTGAACACTGAAGCTTTCTTT.